The T cell receptor beta chain under discussion was sequenced for a study of early stage breast cancer tumors. Measured with immunoSEQ multiplex PCR; TCRdb has only the in-frame clones, and not every one. The sample has some 58,000 clones; 70% to 80% are singletons. This clone was observed a single time. Its antigen is not known. Findings of the study overall: In about 90% of the 16 patients, blood comparison separated tumor from normal breast.

The sequence was obtained from a person in their twenties or thirties with breast cancer. Sequencing input: blood.

The CDR3 region is CASSESRDTSPLHF. CDR3 bases: TGTGCCAGCAGTGAATCCAGGGACACTTCACCCCTCCACTTT. The J gene is TRBJ1-6, the V gene TRBV25-1; D may be TRBD1 (6 bases). The CDR3 extends over 14 amino acids. Germline values: CDR1 MGHDK, CDR2 SYGVNS. The V and J ends lost 1 base and 9 bases respectively, with 10 bases between them.